What follows are 9 T cell receptor beta chains derived from one specimen sequenced in a study of beta chain features in type 1 diabetes. What was sequenced were expressed TCRB transcripts, since all of the isolated RNA had been reverse transcribed. The assay was immunoSEQ multiplex PCR, and TCRdb's table has in-frame clones only and misses some. The sample contains fewer than 350,000 clones, roughly 15% of which appear only once. These receptors have no known antigen. Study-level results: Patients with Type 1 diabetes showed moderately but significantly shorter TCRB CDR3s in all four CD4+ subsets.

The source material was naive CD4+ T cells from blood. These receptors originate from a young man with type 1 diabetes.

The chain has TRBV6-5 and TRBJ2-7; TRBD1 agrees at 7 bases. CDR3 size: 14 residues. After removal of 2 bases from V and 5 bases from J, the junction contained 6 bases not matched to a gene. Looked up from germline, CDR1 is MNHEY and CDR2 is SVGAGI. The CDR3 loop is CASSYTGQAHEQYF. CDR3 bases: TGTGCCAGCAGTTACACTGGACAGGCCCACGAGCAGTACTTC.

This clone was seen a few times. The V gene is TRBV30, the J gene TRBJ2-7, with 11 bases that match TRBD2. This CDR3 contains 12 residues. The V and J ends lost 7 bases and 5 bases, in that order; junction bases with no gene match: 4. CDR1 is GTSNPN and CDR2 is SVGIG in the germline V gene (reference sequence). The DNA of the CDR3 is TGTGCCTTCACTAGCGGGAGCCACGAGCAGTACTTC. Translation gives CAFTSGSHEQYF.

The V gene is TRBV29-1, the J gene TRBJ1-1, with a possible D match to TRBD1 (6 bases). This CDR3 spans 12 amino acids. V lost 4 bases, J lost 4 bases, and 10 bases lay in between. The germline V gene encodes CDR1 SQVTM and CDR2 ANQGSEA. The CDR3, as DNA: TGCAGCGTTGCGGGACACTCCACTGAAGCTTTCTTT. It codes for CSVAGHSTEAFF.

This clone was recorded a few times. The rearrangement links TRBV15 to TRBJ1-5; no clear D. Germline CDR1 is LNHNV and CDR2 is YYDKDF (reference sequence). The CDR3 is made up of 17 amino acids. The V and J ends lost 0 bases and 1 base respectively, with 13 bases between them. The CDR3 here is CATSRDKLTESNQPQHF. CDR3 coding DNA: TGTGCCACCAGCAGAGATAAGTTAACAGAAAGCAATCAGCCCCAGCATTTT.

The chain recombines TRBV30 with TRBJ2-7, with 7 bases that match TRBD1. The germline V gene encodes CDR1 GTSNPN and CDR2 SVGIG (reference sequence). The CDR3 contains 14 residues. Unmatched junction bases numbered 5, after V lost 0 bases and J lost 3 bases. The CDR3 DNA reads as TGTGCCTGGAGTGTCGGGACAGCCTACTACGAGCAGTACTTC. Encoded protein: CAWSVGTAYYEQYF.

The chain has TRBV7-8 and TRBJ2-2; 7 bases align to TRBD1. CDR1 SGHVS and CDR2 FQNEAQ come from the germline V gene. V gave up 5 bases and J gave up 1 base; unmatched junction bases: 4. The CDR3 is 15 amino acids. CDR3 in amino acids: CASSPRTGNTGELFF. CDR3 in DNA: TGTGCCAGCAGCCCTCGGACAGGGAACACCGGGGAGCTGTTTTTT.

In its sample, this clone was seen a few times. The chain combines TRBV6-5 with TRBJ1-5; D perhaps matches TRBD1 (6 bases). Germline CDR1 MNHEY, CDR2 SVGAGI. The CDR3 consists of 14 residues. Trimming stripped 8 bases from V and 3 bases from J, with 14 bases between. The CDR3 is CASGPQGSNQPQHF. CDR3 in DNA: TGTGCCAGCGGCCCACAGGGATCCAATCAGCCCCAGCATTTT.

This rearrangement joins TRBV28 to TRBJ2-7, with TRBD1 matching 9 bases. CDR1 MDHEN and CDR2 SYDVKM come from the germline V gene. This CDR3 comprises 16 residues. Losses at the gene ends were 4 bases for V and 3 bases for J; bases not matched to a gene: 10. The CDR3 protein is CASSSPSTGGFYEQYF. CDR3 nucleotides: TGTGCCAGCAGTTCCCCATCGACAGGGGGATTCTACGAGCAGTACTTC.

This clone was picked up one time. The chain joins TRBV27 to TRBJ2-7; D perhaps matches TRBD2 (6 bases). The germline CDR1 and CDR2 sequences are MNHEY and SMNVEV (reference sequence). V shed 1 base and J shed 6 bases, with 10 bases lying between them. The CDR3 length is 13 residues. CDR3 sequence (DNA): TGTGCCAGCAGTTTATTTCCCGGGGGCGAGCAGTACTTC. Translation gives CASSLFPGGEQYF.